These 23 T cell receptor beta chains share one sample of origin, sequenced in a study of T cells after somatic rescue of genetic block. Assay: immunoSEQ multiplex PCR; the TCRdb copy retains only in-frame clones and omits some. The table has approximately 88,000 clones, 90% seen once. Source material: peripheral blood mononuclear cells (PBMCs). The receptors stem from a woman between 18 and 30 years old.

This chain uses TRBV28 with TRBJ2-3, with unresolved D. CDR3 size: 16 residues. CDR1 and CDR2 (germline): MDHEN, SYDVKM. Trimming removed 7 bases from V and 3 bases from J, with 20 bases in between. The CDR3 nucleotides read TGTGCCAGCAATCCCCCTCGGCCACGGCGTACAGATACGCAGTATTTT. This sequence encodes CASNPPRPRRTDTQYF.

The V and J genes are TRBV5-6 and TRBJ2-5; no clear D. Germline V gene data show CDR1 as SGHDT and CDR2 as YYEEEE. With 0 bases removed from V and 0 bases from J, the gap between germline ends came to 9 bases. This CDR3 has 15 residues. DNA for the CDR3: TGTGCCAGCAGCTTGGCGGTTGAGTACCAAGAGACCCAGTACTTC. Protein sequence: CASSLAVEYQETQYF.

The chain links TRBV19 to TRBJ2-5; the D call may be TRBD1 or TRBD2 (6 bases each). The J call is doubtful: the DNA matches TRBJ2-7 better. The CDR3 totals 16 residues. Germline CDR1 LNHDA, CDR2 SQIVND (reference sequence). The CDR3 protein is CASSIAPGGGLYEQYF. The CDR3 nucleotides read TGTGCCAGTAGTATAGCCCCCGGTGGGGGGCTCTACGAGCAGTACTTC.

V and J are TRBV6-1 and TRBJ1-5; D unclear. The CDR3 has 16 residues. Germline CDR1 is MNHNS and CDR2 is SASEGT. V gave up 4 bases and J gave up 1 base, with 14 bases separating them. The CDR3 protein is CASSGTRWRSNQPQHF. The CDR3, as DNA: TGTGCCAGCAGTGGTACCAGGTGGCGGAGCAATCAGCCCCAGCATTTT.

J is TRBJ2-3 and V is TRBV5-6; 7 bases map to TRBD1. Germline V gives CDR1 SGHDT, CDR2 YYEEEE. Trimming cost V 7 bases and J 1 base; bases outside gene matches: 3. The CDR3 spans 13 residues. CDR3 coding DNA: TGTGCCAGCGGGACAGCCCGCACAGATACGCAGTATTTT. The encoded protein is CASGTARTDTQYF.

This clone was counted a single time. The V gene is TRBV4-3, the J gene TRBJ2-1; TRBD1 is a possible D gene (6 bases). The CDR3 has 18 residues. Trimming removed 1 base at V and 2 bases at J, with 18 bases between. Germline-derived CDR1 and CDR2 are LGHNA and YSLEER. This CDR3 reads CASSQGGQLLDTYNEQFF. CDR3 nucleotide sequence: TGCGCCAGCAGCCAAGGAGGACAGCTACTAGACACCTACAATGAGCAGTTCTTC.

This chain connects TRBV7-9 to TRBJ2-7; 7 nucleotides align to TRBD1. The CDR3 sequence is 14 residues long. CDR1 is SEHNR, CDR2 FQNEAQ, per germline (reference sequence). The V gene end was trimmed by 3 bases and the J gene end by 12 bases; junction bases not matched to a gene: 14. CDR3 residues: CASSLREGADRLYF. CDR3 coding DNA: TGTGCCAGCAGCTTGCGTGAGGGGGCCGATCGCCTGTACTTC.

The CDR3 protein is CASSYRDDQETQYF. DNA for the CDR3: TGTGCCAGCAGTTACAGGGATGACCAAGAGACCCAGTACTTC. V is TRBV6-5 and J is TRBJ2-5, with D hard to call. The CDR3 loop spans 14 amino acids. Germline V CDR1 and CDR2: MNHEY, SVGAGI. Trimming took 2 bases from V and 0 from J, leaving 7 bases between them.

The genes are TRBV9 and TRBJ2-1; D possibly corresponds to TRBD1 (5 bases). CDR3 size: 14 residues. Germline lookup yields CDR1 SGDLS and CDR2 YYNGEE. The V and J ends lost 0 bases and 6 bases respectively, with 10 bases between them. The CDR3 bases are TGTGCCAGCAGCGTAGGGCAGGGCAGCAATGAGCAGTTCTTC. Amino acids: CASSVGQGSNEQFF.

This clone has only one observation. The V gene is TRBV7-9, the J gene TRBJ2-5, with TRBD1 identical over 9 bases. The CDR3 is made up of 15 amino acids. V was clipped by 6 bases and J by 5 bases; unmatched bases: 10. CDR1 and CDR2 (germline): SEHNR, FQNEAQ (reference sequence). The CDR3 DNA follows: TGTGCCAGCAGTTTTCGGACAGGGGATGGTGAGACCCAGTACTTC. Its protein product is CASSFRTGDGETQYF. The full variable domain, in which reference TRBV7-9 and TRBJ2-5 provide the parts outside the CDR3, is DTGVSQNPRHKITKRGQNVTFRCDPISEHNRLYWYRQTLGQGPEFLTYFQNEAQLEKSRLLSDRFSAERPKGSFSTLEIQRTEQGDSAMYLCASSFRTGDGETQYFGPGTRLLVL.

The V and J genes are TRBV19 and TRBJ1-4; no reliable D call. The CDR3 is 15 residues long. The V end lost 1 base, the J end lost 7 bases, and 13 bases lay between the germline ends. The V gene's germline CDR1 is LNHDA and CDR2 SQIVND (reference sequence). CDR3 sequence: CASSIAFGGGEKLFF. The CDR3 DNA sequence: TGTGCCAGTAGTATAGCTTTCGGCGGTGGTGAAAAACTGTTTTTT.

The rearrangement links TRBV19 to TRBJ2-1, with 10 nucleotides matching TRBD2. The CDR3 is 16 amino acids. Germline V lookup: CDR1 LNHDA, CDR2 SQIVND (reference sequence). V lost 3 bases to trimming and J lost 4 bases; unmatched junction nucleotides: 6. The CDR3, as DNA: TGTGCCAGTAGTATGAGACTAGCGGGTCTGTACAATGAGCAGTTCTTC. Its protein is CASSMRLAGLYNEQFF.

CDR3 DNA sequence: TGTGCCAGCAGTGAATCAGGGCGGGCCAAGGGGACCCAGTACTTC. Amino acid sequence: CASSESGRAKGTQYF. This chain uses TRBV25-1 with TRBJ2-5; D is possibly TRBD1 or TRBD2 (5 bases each). Trimming took 1 base from V and 7 from J, leaving 16 bases between them. The CDR3 runs 15 residues. CDR1 and CDR2 from the germline V gene are MGHDK and SYGVNS. Using reference TRBV25-1 and TRBJ2-5 for the parts outside the CDR3, the full variable domain is EADIYQTPRYLVIGTGKKITLECSQTMGHDKMYWYQQDPGMELHLIHYSYGVNSTEKGDLSSESTVSRIRTEHFPLTLESARPSHTSQYLCASSESGRAKGTQYFGPGTRLLVL.

V is TRBV18 and J is TRBJ1-4, with 7 nucleotides matching TRBD1. Germline CDR1 is KGHSH and CDR2 is LQKENI. Trimming took 5 bases from V and 9 from J; bases not matched to a gene: 12. The CDR3 contains 15 residues. CDR3 DNA: TGTGCCAGCTCAAACCGACAGGGACGTAGGAAAAAACTGTTTTTT. Translation gives CASSNRQGRRKKLFF.

The J gene is TRBJ2-7, the V gene TRBV27; TRBD2 is a possible D gene (6 bases). The germline CDR1 and CDR2 sequences are MNHEY and SMNVEV (reference sequence). The germline V and J ends were trimmed by 5 bases and 9 bases, with 23 bases remaining between them. The CDR3 is 15 amino acids. In nucleotides, the CDR3 is TGTGCCAGCAGTCTCGGGGCGGGACTCCTTACCGGGCAGTACTTC. Its translation: CASSLGAGLLTGQYF.

This chain links TRBV4-2 with TRBJ2-7; D is unclear. This CDR3 has 19 amino acids. V was shortened by 0 bases and J by 1 base, with 22 bases between the two germline ends. Per germline, CDR1 LGHNA and CDR2 YNFKEQ. The CDR3 protein is CASSQDPIATADLSYEQYF. The DNA of the CDR3 is TGTGCCAGCAGCCAAGATCCCATTGCTACCGCGGACCTATCCTACGAGCAGTACTTC.

V gene TRBV19 combines with J gene TRBJ1-2; a possible D gene is TRBD1 (6 bases). The CDR3 extends over 15 amino acids. Germline assignment: CDR1 LNHDA and CDR2 SQIVND (reference sequence). The V end was cut by 6 bases, the J end by 4 bases, with 18 bases between. CDR3 residues: CASSPWERGAYGYTF. CDR3 nucleotides: TGTGCCAGTAGCCCTTGGGAAAGGGGGGCCTATGGCTACACCTTC.

The rearrangement joins TRBV29-1 to TRBJ2-5; maybe TRBD1 (6 bases). This CDR3 comprises 14 residues. The V gene's germline CDR1 is SQVTM and CDR2 ANQGSEA. Between the trimmed V and J ends, which lost 0 bases and 7 bases, there was a span of 15 bases. The CDR3 DNA reads TGCAGCGTTGAAGATCGCGAGGGGGTGCGGACCCAGTACTTC. Translation gives CSVEDREGVRTQYF. Full variable domain (rest looked up from reference TRBV29-1 and TRBJ2-5): SAVISQKPSRDICQRGTSLTIQCQVDSQVTMMFWYRQQPGQSLTLIATANQGSEATYESGFVIDKFPISRPNLTFSTLTVSNMSPEDSSIYLCSVEDREGVRTQYFGPGTRLLVL.

The rearrangement uses TRBV7-2 and TRBJ2-7; 7 bases map to TRBD1. After removal of 3 bases from V and 3 bases from J, the junction contained 2 bases not matched to a gene. Germline V gives CDR1 SGHTA, CDR2 FQGNSA. The CDR3 covers 13 residues. As DNA, the CDR3 is TGTGCCAGCAGCTTCTGGGACAGCTACGAGCAGTACTTC. It encodes CASSFWDSYEQYF.

The chain joins TRBV7-9 to TRBJ2-2; no clear D gene. The germline V gene has CDR1 SEHNR and CDR2 FQNEAQ (reference sequence). This CDR3 is built from 13 residues. V lost 5 bases and J 6 bases, leaving 10 bases between the germline ends. CDR3 in DNA: TGTGCCAGCAGCACAAGACTGTCCGGGGAGCTGTTTTTT. Its translation is CASSTRLSGELFF. Based on the CDR3 plus reference TRBV7-9 and TRBJ2-2, the full variable domain is DTGVSQNPRHKITKRGQNVTFRCDPISEHNRLYWYRQTLGQGPEFLTYFQNEAQLEKSRLLSDRFSAERPKGSFSTLEIQRTEQGDSAMYLCASSTRLSGELFFGEGSRLTVL.

This chain joins TRBV4-1 and TRBJ1-3; D gene unclear. V lost 0 bases and J 5 bases, leaving 8 bases between the germline ends. Germline CDR1 is MGHRA and CDR2 is YSYEKL. This CDR3 region has 14 residues. The DNA of the CDR3 is TGCGCCAGCAGCCAAGAGGGCAGCCGAAACACCATATATTTT. Its translation: CASSQEGSRNTIYF.

This chain connects TRBV4-3 to TRBJ1-5; D remains unclear. V dropped 0 bases and J dropped 5 bases, with 11 bases sitting between them. Germline V gives CDR1 LGHNA, CDR2 YSLEER. This CDR3 spans 15 amino acids. The CDR3 protein is CASSQDRNGYQPQHF. The DNA for the CDR3 is TGCGCCAGCAGCCAAGATCGGAACGGCTATCAGCCCCAGCATTTT.

This chain connects TRBV13 to TRBJ2-5; D is uncertain. This CDR3 is 16 amino acids long. Trimming pared 7 bases from V and 1 base from J, leaving 19 bases between. Germline CDR1 is PRHDT and CDR2 is FYEKMQ (reference sequence). For the CDR3, the DNA is TGTGCCAGCAACCCCCCCGGCGGCGGCGTCCAAGAGACCCAGTACTTC. Amino acids: CASNPPGGGVQETQYF.